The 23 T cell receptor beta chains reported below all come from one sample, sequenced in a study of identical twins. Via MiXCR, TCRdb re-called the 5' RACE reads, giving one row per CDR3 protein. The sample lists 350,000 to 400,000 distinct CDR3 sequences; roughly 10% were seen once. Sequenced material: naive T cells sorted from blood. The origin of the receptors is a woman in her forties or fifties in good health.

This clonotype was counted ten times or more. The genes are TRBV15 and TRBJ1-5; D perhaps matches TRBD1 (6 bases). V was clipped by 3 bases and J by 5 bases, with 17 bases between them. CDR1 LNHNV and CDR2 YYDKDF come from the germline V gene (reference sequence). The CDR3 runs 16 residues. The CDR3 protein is CATSRIRDTYYQPQHF. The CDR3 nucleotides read TGTGCCACCAGCAGGATCCGGGACACATACTATCAGCCCCAGCATTTT.

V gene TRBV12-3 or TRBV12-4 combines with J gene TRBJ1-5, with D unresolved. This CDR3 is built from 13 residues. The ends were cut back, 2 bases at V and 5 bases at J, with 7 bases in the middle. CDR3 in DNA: TGTGCCAGCAGTTTACAGATCCATCAGCCCCAGCATTTT. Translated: CASSLQIHQPQHF.

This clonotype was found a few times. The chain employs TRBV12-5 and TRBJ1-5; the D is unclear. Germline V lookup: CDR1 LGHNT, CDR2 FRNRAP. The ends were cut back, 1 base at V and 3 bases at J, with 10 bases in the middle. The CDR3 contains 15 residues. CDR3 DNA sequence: TGTGCTAGTGGTTTGGGGGCCGGGAACAATCAGCCCCAGCATTTT. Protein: CASGLGAGNNQPQHF.

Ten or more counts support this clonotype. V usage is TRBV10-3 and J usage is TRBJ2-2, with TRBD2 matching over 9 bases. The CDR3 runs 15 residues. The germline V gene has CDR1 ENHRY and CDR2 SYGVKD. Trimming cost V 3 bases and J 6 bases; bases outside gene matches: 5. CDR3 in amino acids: CAISESTSGPGELFF. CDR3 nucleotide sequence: TGTGCCATCAGTGAATCGACTAGCGGCCCCGGGGAGCTGTTTTTT.

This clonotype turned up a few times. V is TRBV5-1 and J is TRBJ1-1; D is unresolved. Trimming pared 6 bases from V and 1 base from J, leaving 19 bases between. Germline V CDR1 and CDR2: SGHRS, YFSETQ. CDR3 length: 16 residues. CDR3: CASTTVGKWGNTEAFF. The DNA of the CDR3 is TGCGCCAGCACAACTGTGGGGAAGTGGGGGAACACTGAAGCTTTCTTT.

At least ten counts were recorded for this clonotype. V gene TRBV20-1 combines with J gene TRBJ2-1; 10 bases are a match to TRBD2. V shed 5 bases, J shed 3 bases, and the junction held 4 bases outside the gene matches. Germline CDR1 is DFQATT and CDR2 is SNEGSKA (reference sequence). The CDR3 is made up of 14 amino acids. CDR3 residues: CSALSGRHYNEQFF. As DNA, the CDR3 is TGCAGTGCTCTTAGCGGGAGGCACTACAATGAGCAGTTCTTC.

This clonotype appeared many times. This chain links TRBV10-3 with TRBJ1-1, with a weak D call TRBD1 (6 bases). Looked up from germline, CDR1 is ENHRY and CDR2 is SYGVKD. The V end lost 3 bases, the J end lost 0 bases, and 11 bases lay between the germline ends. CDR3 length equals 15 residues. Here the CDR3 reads CAISESDRMNTEAFF. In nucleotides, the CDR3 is TGTGCCATCAGTGAATCGGACAGAATGAACACTGAAGCTTTCTTT.

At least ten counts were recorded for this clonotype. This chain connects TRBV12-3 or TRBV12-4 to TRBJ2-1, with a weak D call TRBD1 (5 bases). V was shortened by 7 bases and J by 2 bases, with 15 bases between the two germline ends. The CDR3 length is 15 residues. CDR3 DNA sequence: TGTGCCAGCACTAACCTGGACACGCCCTACAATGAGCAGTTCTTC. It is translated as CASTNLDTPYNEQFF.

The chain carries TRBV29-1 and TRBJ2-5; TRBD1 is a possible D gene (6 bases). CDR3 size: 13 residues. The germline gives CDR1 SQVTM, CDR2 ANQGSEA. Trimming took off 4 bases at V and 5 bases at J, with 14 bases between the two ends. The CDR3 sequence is CSVAWDTMETQYF. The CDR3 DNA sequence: TGCAGCGTTGCGTGGGACACTATGGAGACCCAGTACTTC.

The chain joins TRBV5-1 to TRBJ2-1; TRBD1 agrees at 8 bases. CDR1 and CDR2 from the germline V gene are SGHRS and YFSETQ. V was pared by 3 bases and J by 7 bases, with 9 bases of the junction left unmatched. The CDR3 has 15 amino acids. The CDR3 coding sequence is TGCGCCAGCAGCTCCGGGACAGGATTTCGGAATGAGCAGTTCTTC. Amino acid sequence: CASSSGTGFRNEQFF.

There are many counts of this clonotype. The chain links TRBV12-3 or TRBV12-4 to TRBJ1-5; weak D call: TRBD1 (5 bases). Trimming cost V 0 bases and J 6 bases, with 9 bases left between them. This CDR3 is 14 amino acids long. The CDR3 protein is CASSLARGGQPQHF. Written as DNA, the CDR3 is TGTGCCAGCAGTTTAGCGCGGGGGGGTCAGCCCCAGCATTTT.

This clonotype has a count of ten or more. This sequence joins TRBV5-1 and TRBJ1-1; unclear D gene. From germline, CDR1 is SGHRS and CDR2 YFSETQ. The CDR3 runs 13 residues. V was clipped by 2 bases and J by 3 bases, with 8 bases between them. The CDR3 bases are TGCGCCAGCAGCTTAGGGAAGGACACTGAAGCTTTCTTT. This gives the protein CASSLGKDTEAFF.

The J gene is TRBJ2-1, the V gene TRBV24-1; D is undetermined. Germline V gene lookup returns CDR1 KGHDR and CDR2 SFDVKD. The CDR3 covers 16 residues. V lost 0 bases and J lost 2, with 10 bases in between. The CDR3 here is CATSDLRGATYNEQFF. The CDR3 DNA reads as TGTGCCACCAGTGATTTGCGAGGAGCTACCTACAATGAGCAGTTCTTC.

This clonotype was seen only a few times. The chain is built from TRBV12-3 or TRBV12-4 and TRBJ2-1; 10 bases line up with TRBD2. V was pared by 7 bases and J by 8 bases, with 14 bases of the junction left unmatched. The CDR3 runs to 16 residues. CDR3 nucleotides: TGTGCCAGCATGGCCGGTAGCGGGAGGAGATTCCATGAGCAGTTCTTC. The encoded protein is CASMAGSGRRFHEQFF.

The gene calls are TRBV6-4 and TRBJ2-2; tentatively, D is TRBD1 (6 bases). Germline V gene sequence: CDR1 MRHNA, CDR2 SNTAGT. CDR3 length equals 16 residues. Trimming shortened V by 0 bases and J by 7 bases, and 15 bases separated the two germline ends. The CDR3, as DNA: TGTGCCAGCAGTGACTCGACTAACAGGGCTATCGGGGAGCTGTTTTTT. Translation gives CASSDSTNRAIGELFF.

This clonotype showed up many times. This CDR3 reads CASGASYEQYV. CDR3 sequence (DNA): TGCGCCAGTGGGGCTTCCTACGAGCAGTACGTC. The gene calls are TRBV10-2 and TRBJ2-7; tentatively, D is TRBD1 (5 bases). There are 11 residues in the CDR3. Per the germline V gene, CDR1 is WSHSY and CDR2 is SAAADI. Deletions cut 9 bases from V and 1 base from J, with 7 bases between.

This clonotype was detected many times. CDR3 sequence reads: CATSLRTLADTQYF. The CDR3, as DNA: TGTGCCACCTCACTCCGGACATTAGCAGATACGCAGTATTTT. The chain is built from TRBV10-3 and TRBJ2-3; weak D call: TRBD1 (5 bases). The V gene lost 10 bases and the J gene lost 4 bases, with 18 bases spanning the gap. The CDR3 runs to 14 residues. Per germline, CDR1 ENHRY and CDR2 SYGVKD.

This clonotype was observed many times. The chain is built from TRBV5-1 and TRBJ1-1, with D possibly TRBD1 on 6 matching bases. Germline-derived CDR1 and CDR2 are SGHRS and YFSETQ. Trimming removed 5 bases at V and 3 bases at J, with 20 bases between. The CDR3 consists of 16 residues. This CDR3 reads CASSPSGTTYYTEAFF. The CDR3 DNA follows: TGCGCCAGCAGTCCGTCCGGGACAACTTACTACACTGAAGCTTTCTTT.

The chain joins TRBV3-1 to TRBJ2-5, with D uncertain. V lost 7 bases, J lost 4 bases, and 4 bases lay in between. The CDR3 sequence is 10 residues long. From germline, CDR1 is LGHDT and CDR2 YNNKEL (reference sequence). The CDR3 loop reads CASKAETQYF. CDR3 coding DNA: TGTGCCAGCAAGGCAGAGACCCAGTACTTC.

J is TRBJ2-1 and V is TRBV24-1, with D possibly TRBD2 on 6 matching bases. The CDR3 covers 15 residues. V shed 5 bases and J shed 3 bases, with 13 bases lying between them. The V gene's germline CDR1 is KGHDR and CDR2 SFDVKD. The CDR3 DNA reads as TGTGCCACCAGTGCCATAGCGGCAAGCTACAATGAGCAGTTCTTC. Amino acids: CATSAIAASYNEQFF.

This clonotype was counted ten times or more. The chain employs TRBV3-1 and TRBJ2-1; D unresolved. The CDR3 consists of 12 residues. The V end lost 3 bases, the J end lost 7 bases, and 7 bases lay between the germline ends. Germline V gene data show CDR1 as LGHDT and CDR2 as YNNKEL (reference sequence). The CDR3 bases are TGTGCCAGCAGCCACTCTAGAAATGAGCAGTTCTTC. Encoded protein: CASSHSRNEQFF.

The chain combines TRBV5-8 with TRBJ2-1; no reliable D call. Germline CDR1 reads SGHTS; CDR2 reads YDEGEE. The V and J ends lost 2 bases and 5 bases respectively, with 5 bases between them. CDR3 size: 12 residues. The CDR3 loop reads CASSFEDNEQFF. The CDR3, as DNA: TGTGCCAGCAGCTTTGAAGACAATGAGCAGTTCTTC.

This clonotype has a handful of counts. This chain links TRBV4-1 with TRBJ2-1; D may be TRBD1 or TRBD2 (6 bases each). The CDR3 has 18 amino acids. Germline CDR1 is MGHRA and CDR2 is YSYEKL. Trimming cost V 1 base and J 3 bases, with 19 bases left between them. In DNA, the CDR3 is TGCGCCAGCAGCCAAGGACAGGTTTTAGCGGTAATCTACAATGAGCAGTTCTTC. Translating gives CASSQGQVLAVIYNEQFF.